This T cell receptor (beta chain) stems from a study of cytomegalovirus exposure and HLA in healthy donors. Study context: Genetic ancestry analysis placed approximately 78% of the roughly 400 donors that were genotyped in the Caucasian-associated cluster.

Worth noting for this clone: Antigen specificity is unknown.

Use of 60 Vbeta and 13 Jbeta primers characterized the PCR. Clones were read by immunoSEQ multiplex PCR, and TCRdb kept only the in-frame ones, dropping some. The sample contains about 110,000 clones, 80% to 85% of which appear only once. Study results and limitations: An analysis was carried out later, and it reportedly showed fewer N-insertions in an Asian-associated ancestry cluster than the roughly 670-donor mean.

CDR3 length: 14 amino acids. The V and J ends lost 2 bases and 2 bases respectively, with 9 bases between them. CDR1 SGHNT and CDR2 YYREEE come from the germline V gene (reference sequence). The genes are TRBV5-4 and TRBJ2-3, with TRBD2 as a possible D gene (6 bases). Input material: PBMCs. This TCR came from a woman aged 30 to 39 in good health and CMV-seronegative. CDR3 sequence (DNA): TGTGCCAGCAGCTTAGAGGGACTCACAGATACGCAGTATTTT. Its protein is CASSLEGLTDTQYF.